This entry lists 18 T cell receptor beta chains sequenced from one sample in a study of PD-1 blockade in mismatch repair-deficient tumors. Sequenced by immunoSEQ multiplex PCR; TCRdb stores in-frame clones only, minus some. Among around 25,000 clones listed, around 84% were seen once. The starting material was PBMCs, obtained before pembrolizumab treatment. Receptor source: an adult with mismatch repair-deficient cancer.

This chain connects TRBV7-2 to TRBJ1-6, with 7 bases lining up with TRBD1. The CDR3 contains 15 residues. The V and J ends lost 7 bases and 9 bases, in that order; junction bases with no gene match: 12. Germline loops: CDR1 SGHTA, CDR2 FQGNSA. CDR3 DNA sequence: TGTGCCAGCACCAACTCTAGGGGGCTAAGTTCACCCCTCCACTTT. Translation: CASTNSRGLSSPLHF.

V usage is TRBV5-1 and J usage is TRBJ2-3; the D is unclear. CDR3 length: 14 amino acids. Per germline, CDR1 SGHRS and CDR2 YFSETQ. Trimming removed 5 bases from V and 0 bases from J, with 10 bases in between. In DNA form, the CDR3 reads TGCGCCAGCAGTACCTCCACTAGCACAGATACGCAGTATTTT. It is translated as CASSTSTSTDTQYF.

J is TRBJ2-2 and V is TRBV9; the D is unclear. The CDR3 sequence is 14 residues long. The V gene's germline CDR1 is SGDLS and CDR2 YYNGEE. V lost 2 bases and J 6 bases, leaving 11 bases between the germline ends. CDR3 in amino acids: CASSVSPPAGELFF. The CDR3 region has the DNA TGTGCCAGCAGCGTCTCGCCCCCGGCCGGGGAGCTGTTTTTT.

The gene calls are TRBV10-2 and TRBJ1-6; the D is unclear. Trimming cost V 0 bases and J 6 bases, with 6 bases left between them. Germline V gene data show CDR1 as WSHSY and CDR2 as SAAADI. CDR3 length equals 14 residues. CDR3 DNA sequence: TGCGCCAGCAGTGAGTCGACGGGTAATTCACCCCTCCACTTT. It specifies CASSESTGNSPLHF.

The chain uses TRBV29-1 and TRBJ2-7; 11 positions agree with TRBD2. Germline loops: CDR1 SQVTM, CDR2 ANQGSEA. The V and J ends lost 0 bases and 3 bases, in that order; junction bases with no gene match: 7. The CDR3 has 16 amino acids. As DNA, the CDR3 is TGCAGCGTTGAAGATCGGAGTAGCGGGAGGGTCTACGAGCAGTACTTC. It is translated as CSVEDRSSGRVYEQYF.

The gene calls are TRBV28 and TRBJ2-7; a possible D gene is TRBD2 (5 bases). Trimming cost V 3 bases and J 7 bases, with 16 bases left between them. This CDR3 contains 14 residues. Germline CDR1 reads MDHEN; CDR2 reads SYDVKM. The CDR3 loop is CASSFAFGGLEQYF. CDR3 nucleotide sequence: TGTGCCAGCAGTTTCGCTTTCGGCGGGCTAGAGCAGTACTTC.

This clone was observed a few times. The chain links TRBV7-9 to TRBJ2-7, with 8 bases fitting TRBD2. This CDR3 comprises 12 residues. With V trimmed by 3 bases and J by 8 bases, 3 bases remained unmatched. The germline V gene encodes CDR1 SEHNR and CDR2 FQNEAQ (reference sequence). CDR3 nucleotides: TGTGCCAGCAGCTTGTCGGGAGGGAAGCAGTACTTC. This codes for CASSLSGGKQYF.

This chain links TRBV4-2 with TRBJ2-2; the D gene is possibly TRBD2 (5 bases). Trimming removed 4 bases at V and 1 base at J, with 13 bases between. The CDR3 has 16 residues. The germline V gene has CDR1 LGHNA and CDR2 YNFKEQ. CDR3 region: CASSPEGAVNTGELFF. CDR3 bases: TGTGCCAGCAGCCCAGAAGGAGCGGTGAACACCGGGGAGCTGTTTTTT.

The chain combines TRBV19 with TRBJ2-5; 10 bases line up with TRBD1. This CDR3 spans 14 amino acids. The germline CDR1 and CDR2 sequences are LNHDA and SQIVND (reference sequence). Losses at the gene ends were 4 bases for V and 5 bases for J; bases not matched to a gene: 4. CDR3 sequence: CASSNDRGLETQYF. For the CDR3, the DNA is TGTGCCAGTAGTAACGACAGGGGGCTCGAGACCCAGTACTTC.

The chain uses TRBV7-3 and TRBJ1-1; TRBD1 might be the D (6 bases). Trimming removed 5 bases at V and 4 bases at J, with 14 bases between. Germline V lookup: CDR1 SGHTA, CDR2 FQGTGA. The CDR3 is 14 amino acids. CDR3 nucleotide sequence: TGTGCCAGCAGCCCCTATGGACAGAGCACTGAAGCTTTCTTT. This codes for CASSPYGQSTEAFF.

This clone was seen more than once but under ten times. The chain carries TRBV11-3 and TRBJ2-7, with TRBD1 matching 9 bases. V lost 1 base to trimming and J lost 5 bases; unmatched junction nucleotides: 6. CDR1 SGHNT and CDR2 YENEEA come from the germline V gene. This CDR3 is built from 15 residues. CDR3 residues: CASSLGRQGVHEQYF. Here the CDR3 DNA reads TGTGCCAGCAGCTTAGGACGACAGGGGGTCCACGAGCAGTACTTC.

The V gene is TRBV19, the J gene TRBJ2-3, with 9 bases lining up with TRBD2. Trimming cost V 4 bases and J 4 bases; bases outside gene matches: 6. Per germline, CDR1 LNHDA and CDR2 SQIVND (reference sequence). There are 15 residues in the CDR3. CDR3: CASSRVAGEADTQYF. The CDR3 DNA reads TGTGCCAGTAGTAGAGTAGCGGGAGAGGCAGATACGCAGTATTTT.

This clone was seen a handful of times. The genes are TRBV9 and TRBJ2-7; D may be TRBD2 (5 bases). The CDR3 is 15 residues long. In germline, CDR1 is SGDLS, CDR2 YYNGEE. Trimming shortened V by 4 bases and J by 2 bases, and 16 bases separated the two germline ends. In nucleotides, the CDR3 is TGTGCCAGCAGCCCTAGTGCGGGCTTGCCCTACGAGCAGTACTTC. Translating it yields CASSPSAGLPYEQYF.

V gene TRBV28 combines with J gene TRBJ1-2; tentatively, D is TRBD1 (5 bases). V shed 8 bases and J shed 0 bases, with 16 bases lying between them. The CDR3 has 15 residues. Germline CDR1 and CDR2: MDHEN and SYDVKM. CDR3 nucleotides: TGTGCCAGCGCCTCCCGGGGGAGCTCTAACTATGGCTACACCTTC. This sequence encodes CASASRGSSNYGYTF.

This clone came up once. The CDR3 region is CASTGTAAYEQYF. The CDR3 region has the DNA TGTGCCAGCACGGGGACTGCCGCCTACGAGCAGTACTTC. This chain connects TRBV28 to TRBJ2-7; maybe TRBD2 (6 bases). V was pared by 7 bases and J by 2 bases, with 12 bases between. CDR3 length: 13 residues. Germline V lookup: CDR1 MDHEN, CDR2 SYDVKM.

This clone was detected once. V gene TRBV5-8 combines with J gene TRBJ1-5; D might be TRBD1 (6 bases). Germline assignment: CDR1 SGHTS and CDR2 YDEGEE. With 0 bases removed from V and 1 base from J, the gap between germline ends came to 11 bases. This CDR3 comprises 16 residues. In nucleotides, the CDR3 is TGTGCCAGCAGCTTGGGAACAGGGATGAGCAATCAGCCCCAGCATTTT. Translating gives CASSLGTGMSNQPQHF.

CDR3: CASSLAPPAAEAFF. CDR3 nucleotide sequence: TGTGCCAGCAGCTTAGCCCCCCCGGCGGCTGAAGCTTTCTTT. The chain links TRBV7-9 to TRBJ1-1; no reliable D call. Trimming stripped 0 bases from V and 6 bases from J, with 11 bases between. The CDR3 is 14 amino acids. In germline, CDR1 is SEHNR, CDR2 FQNEAQ (reference sequence).

This chain uses TRBV9 with TRBJ2-7; 7 positions agree with TRBD2. The CDR3 consists of 14 residues. The germline V gene encodes CDR1 SGDLS and CDR2 YYNGEE. After removal of 0 bases from V and 0 bases from J, the junction contained 0 bases not matched to a gene. The CDR3 region has the DNA TGTGCCAGCAGCGTAGGCGGGAGCTCCTACGAGCAGTACTTC. Amino acids: CASSVGGSSYEQYF.